This TCR beta chain was retrieved from a study of shared clonotypes between healthy human individuals. Turning to the study itself: The people who gave samples were a couple of women and a few men aged 18 to 49.

General observations from the study: Non-shared clonotypes were found to have lower generation probabilities than the clonotypes that were shared by all four of the sorted-subset donors.

V dropped 2 bases and J dropped 2; count of bases not matched to a gene: 6. The CDR3 consists of 16 residues. Germline V gives CDR1 MNHEY, CDR2 SVGAGI. On this clone: The antigen is unknown.

Sorted-subset replicate PCR reactions contained approximately 190 ng DNA, corresponding to about 30,000 T cell genomes. Sequencing was performed with immunoSEQ multiplex PCR; in TCRdb, only in-frame clones are kept and a portion is missing. The table includes 90,000 to 130,000 clones, around 68% detected once. Sequenced: memory CD8+ T cells sorted from blood. Subset denoted: CD45RO+ cells pooled with CCR7-negative TemRA cells. The origin of this receptor is a woman in her 30s in good health. This sequence joins TRBV6-5 and TRBJ2-7; 10 nucleotides match TRBD1. The CDR3 sequence is CASSYPSGQGTYEQYF. CDR3 coding DNA: TGTGCCAGCAGTTACCCCTCGGGACAGGGGACCTACGAGCAGTACTTC.